The clone carrying this T cell receptor beta chain was counted a single time. Antigen unknown. Sequenced by immunoSEQ multiplex PCR; TCRdb stores in-frame clones only, minus some. The table shows hundreds of thousands of clones, with over 75% occurring only once. This specimen belongs to a study of Ad26.COV2.S vaccination and SARS-CoV-2 variants. Background on the study: Dosing was one shot or two shots 56 days apart.

Study observations and caveats: Total responses of T cells may have been underestimated by the analyses of TCR breadth and depth.

The treatment: about 20 received Ad26.COV2.S at low or high dose, single or two shots; about five received placebo; per-sample allocation not given. The samples were gathered on day 63 after the first injection of vaccine or placebo. Sample: peripheral blood, taken in a trial of Ad26.COV2.S vaccine versus placebo. This TCR was sampled from a person between 18 and 60 years old who received the Ad26.COV2.S COVID-19 vaccine or a placebo.

As DNA, the CDR3 is TGTGCCATCCGCCCACTAACCGGACTAGCGGGGGTGCTCTCCTACAATGAGCAGTTCTTC. Encoded protein: CAIRPLTGLAGVLSYNEQFF. V gene TRBV10-3 combines with J gene TRBJ2-1, with TRBD2 identical over 13 bases. Trimming took 8 bases from V and 0 from J; bases not matched to a gene: 16. CDR3 length: 20 amino acids. CDR1 and CDR2 from the germline V gene are ENHRY and SYGVKD.